This entry lists 28 T cell receptor beta chains sequenced from one sample in a study of cytomegalovirus exposure and HLA in healthy donors. Clones were sequenced by immunoSEQ multiplex PCR, and TCRdb holds only the in-frame ones, with some missing. The sample lists 150,000 or so clones; 85% to 90% were seen once. Material for sequencing was PBMCs. The source is a woman younger than 35 in good health and CMV-seropositive.

The chain couples TRBV5-4 to TRBJ2-1, with 13 positions matching TRBD2. The junction had 3 bases not matched to a gene; V was cut back by 1 base and J by 8 bases. The CDR3 contains 15 residues. Germline V gives CDR1 SGHNT, CDR2 YYREEE (reference sequence). The CDR3 DNA sequence: TGTGCCAGCAGCTTGAGGACTAGCGGGGGTTATGAGCAGTTCTTC. Amino acid sequence: CASSLRTSGGYEQFF. Drawing the rest from reference TRBV5-4 and TRBJ2-1, the complete variable domain is ETGVTQSPTHLIKTRGQQVTLRCSSQSGHNTVSWYQQALGQGPQFIFQYYREEENGRGNFPPRFSGLQFPNYSSELNVNALELDDSALYLCASSLRTSGGYEQFFGPGTRLTVL.

The genes are TRBV5-5 and TRBJ2-2, with 9 bases lining up with TRBD1. Germline trimming cut 4 bases from V and 1 base from J; bases unmatched to any gene: 5. Germline loops: CDR1 SGHKS, CDR2 YYEKEE (reference sequence). This CDR3 is built from 16 residues. CDR3 in amino acids: CASSLTGGQNTGELFF. For the CDR3, the DNA is TGTGCCAGCAGCCTGACAGGGGGGCAGAACACCGGGGAGCTGTTTTTT. Based on the CDR3 plus reference TRBV5-5 and TRBJ2-2, the full variable domain is DAGVTQSPTHLIKTRGQQVTLRCSPISGHKSVSWYQQVLGQGPQFIFQYYEKEERGRGNFPDRFSARQFPNYSSELNVNALLLGDSALYLCASSLTGGQNTGELFFGEGSRLTVL.

The rearrangement links TRBV19 to TRBJ1-4; 7 bases are shared with TRBD1. The CDR3 is 15 amino acids. Germline lookup yields CDR1 LNHDA and CDR2 SQIVND (reference sequence). V lost 4 bases, J lost 7 bases, and 9 bases stayed unmatched. This CDR3 reads CASSRGGRGGEKLFF. DNA of the CDR3: TGTGCCAGTAGTAGAGGGGGCAGAGGAGGTGAAAAACTGTTTTTT.

This sequence joins TRBV5-6 and TRBJ1-5; D gene unclear. CDR3 length: 13 residues. Trimming took 1 base from V and 4 from J, leaving 6 bases between them. Per germline, CDR1 SGHDT and CDR2 YYEEEE. The DNA of the CDR3 is TGTGCCAGCAGCTTGACTCCTAATCAGCCCCAGCATTTT. It specifies CASSLTPNQPQHF.

In this sample, this clone is medium-sized (0.01 to 0.1%). The genes are TRBV28 and TRBJ1-4; D is unresolved. The CDR3 is made up of 12 amino acids. Germline assignment: CDR1 MDHEN and CDR2 SYDVKM. Trimming took off 5 bases at V and 4 bases at J, with 5 bases between the two ends. CDR3 nucleotides: TGTGCCAGCAGTCTCCTTAATGAAAAACTGTTTTTT. Translating it yields CASSLLNEKLFF.

The CDR3 region is CASSQKIRVLDYGYTF. CDR3 sequence (DNA): TGCGCCAGCAGCCAAAAAATCCGGGTCCTGGACTATGGCTACACCTTC. The V and J genes are TRBV4-1 and TRBJ1-2; D gene unclear. The length of the CDR3 is 16 residues. The V end was cut by 2 bases, the J end by 3 bases, with 16 bases between. Germline assignment: CDR1 MGHRA and CDR2 YSYEKL.

The CDR3, as DNA: TGTGCCAGCCGATGGGGGCGGAACACTGAAGCTTTCTTT. This translates into CASRWGRNTEAFF. V usage is TRBV6-1 and J usage is TRBJ1-1; D is perhaps TRBD1 (6 bases). The CDR3 is 13 residues long. V lost 8 bases and J lost 1, with 11 bases in between. Germline V gives CDR1 MNHNS, CDR2 SASEGT.

The chain carries TRBV28 and TRBJ1-5; the D gene is possibly TRBD1 (5 bases). Germline V CDR1 and CDR2: MDHEN, SYDVKM. The CDR3 contains 17 residues. With 3 bases removed from V and 3 bases from J, the gap between germline ends came to 18 bases. CDR3 region: CASSFPIRGEVNQPQHF. CDR3 coding DNA: TGTGCCAGCAGTTTCCCGATCCGGGGGGAAGTCAATCAGCCCCAGCATTTT.

The CDR3 reads CASSPERYRAPYEQYF. The CDR3 nucleotides are TGTGCCAGCAGCCCCGAAAGGTACAGGGCCCCCTACGAGCAGTACTTC. The chain links TRBV4-2 to TRBJ2-7; tentative D call: TRBD1 (6 bases). The CDR3 consists of 16 residues. Germline V gives CDR1 LGHNA, CDR2 YNFKEQ. Deletions cut 4 bases from V and 2 bases from J, with 18 bases between.

The chain is built from TRBV7-3 and TRBJ1-6, with D maybe TRBD1 (6 bases). Germline V gene sequence: CDR1 SGHTA, CDR2 FQGTGA. V was cut by 5 bases and J by 7 bases, with 15 bases left in between. This CDR3 is 15 amino acids long. CDR3 protein: CASSPRGGENSPLHF. DNA of the CDR3: TGTGCCAGCAGCCCAAGGGGGGGCGAGAATTCACCCCTCCACTTT.

This chain joins TRBV7-9 and TRBJ1-1; possible D gene TRBD1, 5 bases. The length of the CDR3 is 13 residues. Trimming left V 5 bases short and J 5 bases short, with 12 bases between. Germline V lookup: CDR1 SEHNR, CDR2 FQNEAQ (reference sequence). The CDR3 spells CASSPGGITEAFF. The CDR3 DNA follows: TGTGCCAGCAGCCCCGGGGGTATTACTGAAGCTTTCTTT.

The chain recombines TRBV28 with TRBJ2-7, with D maybe TRBD1 (5 bases). This CDR3 has 18 residues. Germline V CDR1 and CDR2: MDHEN, SYDVKM. The germline V and J ends were trimmed by 4 bases and 3 bases, with 25 bases remaining between them. CDR3 nucleotide sequence: TGTGCCAGCAGTTCCATCTGGGTTGAAGACAGATTTCACTACGAGCAGTACTTC. Its translation: CASSSIWVEDRFHYEQYF.

The chain employs TRBV7-9 and TRBJ1-2, with 7 bases aligning to TRBD1. The V gene end was trimmed by 5 bases and the J gene end by 8 bases; junction bases not matched to a gene: 11. The CDR3 consists of 14 residues. CDR1 is SEHNR and CDR2 is FQNEAQ in the germline V gene (reference sequence). CDR3 coding DNA: TGTGCCAGCAGCCGGACAGGACCCCCGGGAGGCTACACCTTC. This translates into CASSRTGPPGGYTF. Based on the CDR3 plus reference TRBV7-9 and TRBJ1-2, the full variable domain is DTGVSQNPRHKITKRGQNVTFRCDPISEHNRLYWYRQTLGQGPEFLTYFQNEAQLEKSRLLSDRFSAERPKGSFSTLEIQRTEQGDSAMYLCASSRTGPPGGYTFGSGTRLTVV.

The chain has TRBV27 and TRBJ2-7; D perhaps matches TRBD1 (6 bases). Trimming stripped 3 bases from V and 2 bases from J, with 17 bases between. CDR3 length equals 16 residues. CDR1 MNHEY and CDR2 SMNVEV come from the germline V gene (reference sequence). The CDR3, as DNA: TGTGCCAGCAGTTTTGGACCTCAGGGGACCACCTACGAGCAGTACTTC. Translated, it gives CASSFGPQGTTYEQYF.

This chain links TRBV7-3 with TRBJ2-5, with a weak D call TRBD1 (6 bases). Germline loops: CDR1 SGHTA, CDR2 FQGTGA. The CDR3 totals 16 residues. Between the trimmed V and J ends, which lost 2 bases and 5 bases, there was a span of 18 bases. CDR3 DNA: TGTGCCAGCAGCTTACGGCAGGGGCTGGGTCGGGAGACCCAGTACTTC. Translating it yields CASSLRQGLGRETQYF.

The V and J genes are TRBV7-3 and TRBJ1-1, with D possibly matching TRBD1 (6 bases). CDR1 SGHTA and CDR2 FQGTGA come from the germline V gene. CDR3 size: 13 residues. Deletions cut 1 base from V and 5 bases from J, with 8 bases between. CDR3 in DNA: TGTGCCAGCAGCTTAAATAGGGGGACTGAAGCTTTCTTT. It codes for CASSLNRGTEAFF.

The V call is TRBV6-5, the J call TRBJ2-2; D is possibly TRBD1 (6 bases). This CDR3 is built from 15 residues. Germline CDR1 is MNHEY and CDR2 is SVGAGI. V was pared by 7 bases and J by 0 bases, with 12 bases between. The CDR3 DNA follows: TGTGCCAGCACCGCCGACAGGCCGAACACCGGGGAGCTGTTTTTT. Translation: CASTADRPNTGELFF.

The J gene is TRBJ2-3, the V gene TRBV5-1; 8 nucleotides line up with TRBD2. Germline CDR1 reads SGHRS; CDR2 reads YFSETQ. This CDR3 has 19 amino acids. V shed 0 bases, J shed 2 bases, and the junction held 14 bases outside the gene matches. The CDR3 sequence is CASSLDPQGAGAITDTQYF. The CDR3 nucleotides are TGCGCCAGCAGCTTGGATCCCCAGGGAGCGGGGGCCATCACAGATACGCAGTATTTT.

The DNA for the CDR3 is TGTGCCACCTCGGGGGGCTTTTACTCTGGAAACACCATATATTTT. As protein: CATSGGFYSGNTIYF. The chain has TRBV7-6 and TRBJ1-3; TRBD1 might be the D (6 bases). Germline values: CDR1 SGHVS, CDR2 FNYEAQ. The V end was cut by 10 bases, the J end by 0 bases, with 16 bases between. The CDR3 loop spans 15 amino acids.

This clone was counted a single time. This rearrangement joins TRBV4-1 to TRBJ2-3; possibly TRBD2 for D (7 bases). The CDR3 loop spans 16 amino acids. The V gene's germline CDR1 is MGHRA and CDR2 YSYEKL. V shed 1 base and J shed 5 bases, with 16 bases lying between them. The CDR3 DNA reads as TGCGCCAGCAGCCAAGTGTTTGGGGGGGGGCAAGATACGCAGTATTTT. It translates to CASSQVFGGGQDTQYF.

J is TRBJ2-1 and V is TRBV4-3; a possible D gene is TRBD2 (5 bases). The CDR3 is 15 residues long. V was shortened by 4 bases and J by 5 bases, with 15 bases between the two germline ends. Germline values: CDR1 LGHNA, CDR2 YSLEER. The CDR3 sequence: CASSLGIPRDNEQFF. DNA of the CDR3: TGCGCCAGCAGCCTGGGGATTCCGCGGGACAATGAGCAGTTCTTC.

The J gene is TRBJ2-3, the V gene TRBV6-5; 8 nucleotides line up with TRBD2. Germline CDR1 is MNHEY and CDR2 is SVGAGI. This CDR3 contains 15 residues. V lost 4 bases and J lost 3; bases outside the gene matches: 6. The chain's CDR3 is CASSSFGGATDTQYF. The CDR3 DNA is TGTGCCAGCAGTTCCTTCGGGGGGGCGACAGATACGCAGTATTTT.

This rearrangement joins TRBV20-1 to TRBJ2-7, with D possibly matching TRBD2 (5 bases). V lost 5 bases and J 6 bases, leaving 11 bases between the germline ends. CDR1 DFQATT and CDR2 SNEGSKA come from the germline V gene (reference sequence). CDR3 length: 11 residues. The CDR3, as DNA: TGCAGTGCTTCGGACTGGGTCGAGCAGTACTTC. Its protein product is CSASDWVEQYF.

This clone was picked up a small number of times. This chain links TRBV4-1 with TRBJ1-5; D is ambiguous. CDR3 length: 15 residues. V shed 0 bases and J shed 7 bases, with 13 bases lying between them. In germline, CDR1 is MGHRA, CDR2 YSYEKL. The DNA of the CDR3 is TGCGCCAGCAGCCAAGATGGGTTACCGGGACAGCCCCAGCATTTT. This sequence encodes CASSQDGLPGQPQHF.

V and J are TRBV4-1 and TRBJ1-2, with 7 bases that match TRBD1. Germline CDR1 and CDR2: MGHRA and YSYEKL. The CDR3 has 15 residues. After removal of 4 bases from V and 3 bases from J, the junction contained 8 bases not matched to a gene. The CDR3 spells CASSPQAGGYYGYTF. CDR3 coding DNA: TGCGCCAGCAGCCCTCAGGCAGGGGGATACTATGGCTACACCTTC.

The chain recombines TRBV7-8 with TRBJ2-1; TRBD2 agrees at 11 bases. Germline CDR1 and CDR2: SGHVS and FQNEAQ. CDR3 length equals 16 residues. V dropped 5 bases and J dropped 6; count of bases not matched to a gene: 9. CDR3 residues: CASSPRLAGRRNEQFF. CDR3 in DNA: TGTGCCAGCAGCCCTCGACTAGCGGGGAGGCGCAATGAGCAGTTCTTC.

The chain uses TRBV29-1 and TRBJ1-1; perhaps TRBD1 as D (5 bases). This CDR3 is 13 amino acids long. CDR1 is SQVTM and CDR2 is ANQGSEA in the germline V gene. V was trimmed by 6 bases and J by 3 bases, leaving 14 bases between them. The CDR3 coding sequence is TGCAGCGTCGGGCCGGCCAGGGACACTGAAGCTTTCTTT. Residues: CSVGPARDTEAFF.

The chain has TRBV7-2 and TRBJ1-2; D not certain. Germline loops: CDR1 SGHTA, CDR2 FQGNSA. Trimming stripped 5 bases from V and 0 bases from J, with 16 bases between. This CDR3 contains 16 residues. CDR3 residues: CASSPLALLANYGYTF. The CDR3 DNA follows: TGTGCCAGCAGCCCCCTAGCACTCCTCGCTAACTATGGCTACACCTTC.